One and the same sample provided the 32 T cell receptor beta chains below, sequenced in a study of T cells in Graves' hyperthyroidism and ophthalmopathy. The source material, RNA transcripts, was used to amplify TCR beta CDR3 regions. Initially, a first-round RT-PCR of the TCR CDR3 employed the HTBI primer set. TCRdb independently ran MiXCR on the multiplex PCR reads; one entry per CDR3 protein. The sample lists 550,000 to 600,000 distinct CDR3 sequences, around 45% occurring once. Source material: peripheral blood or thyroid tissue (not recorded which). These receptors all come from an adult woman with Graves' disease, either hyperthyroidism or ophthalmopathy (not recorded which).

This clonotype was seen a few times. The rearrangement uses TRBV12-3 or TRBV12-4 and TRBJ2-7; D is ambiguous. V shed 6 bases and J shed 1 base, with 16 bases lying between them. The CDR3 extends over 15 amino acids. The CDR3 loop is CASSPILGVSYEQYF. The DNA of the CDR3 is TGTGCCAGCAGCCCTATCCTAGGAGTTTCCTACGAGCAGTACTTC.

As regards this clonotype: A much larger clonotype is one base distant, so this may be a read error. The conserved phenylalanine or tryptophan normally closing the CDR3 is absent here, so this likely arose from a read error. The rearrangement links TRBV7-3 to TRBJ2-5; maybe TRBD2 (6 bases). CDR3 length: 16 residues. Germline V gives CDR1 SGHTA, CDR2 FQGTGA. CDR3 loop: CASSSWGVARGETQYL. The CDR3 coding sequence is TGCGCCAGCAGCTCCTGGGGGGTAGCGCGGGGAGAGACCCAGTACCTC.

This chain connects TRBV2 to TRBJ2-3; TRBD1 matches at 8 bases. Per the germline V gene, CDR1 is SNHLY and CDR2 is FYNNEI. J was trimmed by 3 bases and V by 11 bases; bases with no gene match: 4. The CDR3 is made up of 12 amino acids. The CDR3 here is CAGQGSTDTQYF. CDR3 DNA: TGTGCCGGACAGGGATCGACAGATACGCAGTATTTT. The whole variable domain, remainder taken from reference TRBV2 and TRBJ2-3, is EPEVTQTPSHQVTQMGQEVILRCVPISNHLYFYWYRQILGQKVEFLVSFYNNEISEKSEIFDDQFSVERPDGSNFTLKIRSTKLEDSAMYFCAGQGSTDTQYFGPGTRLTVL.

The gene calls are TRBV5-5 and TRBJ1-6; the match to TRBD1 covers 9 bases. This CDR3 has 18 residues. The trim removed 7 bases at V and 6 bases at J, leaving 17 bases unmatched. CDR1 and CDR2 from the germline V gene are SGHKS and YYEKEE (reference sequence). CDR3 sequence: CASSPNPGQGVSNSPLHF. CDR3 DNA sequence: TGTGCCAGCTCACCGAACCCGGGACAGGGCGTCTCTAATTCACCCCTCCACTTT.

Many counts were recorded for this clonotype. The chain uses TRBV25-1 and TRBJ1-3; D not certain. Germline V CDR1 and CDR2: MGHDK, SYGVNS. CDR3 size: 14 residues. The V gene lost 3 bases and the J gene lost 3 bases, with 9 bases spanning the gap. CDR3: CASSDPVIGNTIYF. DNA for the CDR3: TGTGCCAGCAGTGACCCAGTTATTGGAAACACCATATATTTT.

The chain has TRBV28 and TRBJ1-2; 9 bases line up with TRBD1. Losses at the gene ends were 7 bases for V and 4 bases for J; bases not matched to a gene: 4. The germline CDR1 and CDR2 sequences are MDHEN and SYDVKM. CDR3 length equals 13 residues. In DNA, the CDR3 is TGTGCCAGCAAGGACAGGGGTACCTATGGCTACACCTTC. It translates to CASKDRGTYGYTF.

This clonotype was seen at least ten times. J is TRBJ1-2 and V is TRBV29-1; 7 nucleotides line up with TRBD1. V was pared by 5 bases and J by 4 bases, with 4 bases of the junction left unmatched. The germline gives CDR1 SQVTM, CDR2 ANQGSEA. The CDR3 is made up of 12 amino acids. The DNA of the CDR3 is TGCAGCGTTCCAGGGGGAGGCTATGGCTACACCTTC. Its protein is CSVPGGGYGYTF.

The chain is built from TRBV15 and TRBJ2-6; D not certain. V lost 3 bases and J lost 2, with 2 bases in between. Germline V gives CDR1 LNHNV, CDR2 YYDKDF (reference sequence). The CDR3 consists of 13 residues. CDR3 nucleotides: TGTGCCACCAGCAGCCCTGGGGCCAACGTCCTGACTTTC. Protein product: CATSSPGANVLTF.

V gene TRBV10-1 combines with J gene TRBJ2-5; D unclear. The CDR3 consists of 15 residues. The V gene lost 6 bases and the J gene lost 2 bases, with 16 bases spanning the gap. In germline, CDR1 is WNHNN, CDR2 SYGVQD (reference sequence). CDR3 loop: CASSQDASRQETQYF. DNA for the CDR3: TGCGCCAGCAGCCAAGATGCCTCCCGTCAAGAGACCCAGTACTTC.

DNA for the CDR3: TGTGCCAGCAGCCCACCAGGGTCTAGCTCCTATAATTCACCCCTCCACTTT. Protein sequence: CASSPPGSSSYNSPLHF. The rearrangement links TRBV7-2 to TRBJ1-6; TRBD1 might be the D (5 bases). The CDR3 has 17 amino acids. Germline V gives CDR1 SGHTA, CDR2 FQGNSA. V lost 5 bases, J lost 0 bases, and 14 bases lay in between.

This chain uses TRBV7-9 with TRBJ1-2; TRBD1 agrees at 10 bases. Per germline, CDR1 SEHNR and CDR2 FQNEAQ (reference sequence). After removal of 5 bases from V and 7 bases from J, the junction contained 7 bases not matched to a gene. CDR3 length: 14 amino acids. The CDR3 here is CASSPDRGQGGYTF. The CDR3 region has the DNA TGTGCCAGCAGCCCCGACAGGGGGCAAGGTGGCTACACCTTC.

The genes are TRBV2 and TRBJ2-7; no reliable D call. V dropped 6 bases and J dropped 5 bases, with 17 bases sitting between them. The CDR3 extends over 14 amino acids. From germline, CDR1 is SNHLY and CDR2 FYNNEI. DNA of the CDR3: TGTGCCAGCAGCCTGACGCAGAAAGCCCACGAGCAGTACTTC. Protein sequence: CASSLTQKAHEQYF.

The chain joins TRBV10-3 to TRBJ2-7; TRBD2 might be the D (7 bases). The germline CDR1 and CDR2 sequences are ENHRY and SYGVKD. There are 14 residues in the CDR3. Trimming took 7 bases from V and 0 from J, leaving 13 bases between them. CDR3 coding DNA: TGTGCCATCAAGGGGGGGCCGACCTCCTACGAGCAGTACTTC. Its protein product is CAIKGGPTSYEQYF.

This chain joins TRBV20-1 and TRBJ2-5; perhaps TRBD2 as D (6 bases). CDR1 is DFQATT and CDR2 is SNEGSKA in the germline V gene (reference sequence). V was clipped by 6 bases and J by 0 bases, with 11 bases between them. This CDR3 comprises 13 residues. The chain's CDR3 is CSALAEHQETQYF. The CDR3 region has the DNA TGCAGTGCCTTAGCGGAGCACCAAGAGACCCAGTACTTC.

V and J are TRBV29-1 and TRBJ2-5; 8 bases line up with TRBD1. The V gene end was trimmed by 8 bases and the J gene end by 0 bases; junction bases not matched to a gene: 5. The CDR3 totals 13 residues. Looked up from germline, CDR1 is SQVTM and CDR2 is ANQGSEA. CDR3 nucleotides: TGCAGCATTCGCAGGGGGCACCAAGAGACCCAGTACTTC. Protein sequence: CSIRRGHQETQYF.

The chain is built from TRBV7-3 and TRBJ2-5, with TRBD2 matching 8 bases. J was trimmed by 5 bases and V by 3 bases; bases with no gene match: 8. CDR3 length equals 15 residues. Germline CDR1 is SGHTA and CDR2 is FQGTGA. CDR3: CASSFTGRASETQYF. CDR3 coding DNA: TGTGCCAGCAGCTTTACCGGGAGGGCCTCGGAGACCCAGTACTTC.

The gene calls are TRBV2 and TRBJ1-2; 7 nucleotides align to TRBD1. Per the germline V gene, CDR1 is SNHLY and CDR2 is FYNNEI. The CDR3 is made up of 14 amino acids. Trimming removed 4 bases from V and 5 bases from J; junction bases left unmatched: 7. The CDR3 reads CASSARGHFYGYTF. Here the CDR3 DNA reads TGTGCCAGCAGTGCTAGGGGGCACTTTTATGGCTACACCTTC.

This chain uses TRBV20-1 with TRBJ2-5, with D maybe TRBD2 (5 bases). Deletions cut 4 bases from V and 3 bases from J, with 6 bases between. The CDR3 consists of 11 residues. The germline V gene has CDR1 DFQATT and CDR2 SNEGSKA (reference sequence). The CDR3 spells CSATGKETQYF. The CDR3 coding sequence is TGCAGTGCTACCGGGAAAGAGACCCAGTACTTC.

V gene TRBV7-9 combines with J gene TRBJ1-1, with D possibly TRBD1 on 6 matching bases. CDR1 SEHNR and CDR2 FQNEAQ come from the germline V gene (reference sequence). Trimming shortened V by 6 bases and J by 1 base, and 18 bases separated the two germline ends. This CDR3 region has 16 residues. CDR3 loop: CASSPGEGGTNTEAFF. The CDR3 DNA is TGTGCCAGCAGTCCGGGTGAGGGGGGGACGAACACTGAAGCTTTCTTT.

The chain uses TRBV12-3 or TRBV12-4 and TRBJ1-1; D ambiguous. V was cut by 6 bases and J by 0 bases, with 8 bases left in between. The CDR3 runs to 13 residues. CDR3 region: CASRLQLNTEAFF. Written as DNA, the CDR3 is TGTGCCAGCAGGTTACAGCTGAACACTGAAGCTTTCTTT.

Note on this clonotype: At one boundary the junction diverges from the germline segment, which might be a read error. This rearrangement joins TRBV3-1 to TRBJ2-7, with 11 bases fitting TRBD2. The germline V gene encodes CDR1 LGHDT and CDR2 YNNKEL (reference sequence). This CDR3 has 13 amino acids. The CDR3 region is CASSRDTSGSPLF. CDR3 nucleotides: TGTGCCAGCAGTCGTGATACTAGCGGGAGCCCACTCTTC.

The sample holds a few counts of this clonotype. The chain carries TRBV29-1 and TRBJ2-5, with no clear D. Trimming stripped 2 bases from V and 2 bases from J, with 3 bases between. Looked up from germline, CDR1 is SQVTM and CDR2 is ANQGSEA. This CDR3 is built from 11 residues. The CDR3 bases are TGCAGCGTTGAACCTCAAGAGACCCAGTACTTC. Amino acid sequence: CSVEPQETQYF.

This chain connects TRBV9 to TRBJ1-2; D perhaps matches TRBD1 (6 bases). CDR3 size: 15 residues. Germline V CDR1 and CDR2: SGDLS, YYNGEE. Trimming shortened V by 3 bases and J by 6 bases, and 18 bases separated the two germline ends. The CDR3 sequence is CASSAGGGATHGYTF. CDR3 sequence (DNA): TGTGCCAGCAGCGCAGGAGGGGGGGCGACGCATGGCTACACCTTC.

The V gene is TRBV19, the J gene TRBJ2-5; no definite D call. Germline V CDR1 and CDR2: LNHDA, SQIVND (reference sequence). V dropped 0 bases and J dropped 7 bases, with 12 bases sitting between them. The CDR3 is made up of 14 amino acids. The CDR3: CASSIDHATSTQYF. CDR3 nucleotides: TGTGCCAGTAGTATAGATCACGCGACTTCGACCCAGTACTTC.

The chain employs TRBV29-1 and TRBJ2-7; TRBD2 aligns across 10 bases. Per the germline V gene, CDR1 is SQVTM and CDR2 is ANQGSEA. The CDR3 runs to 14 residues. With V trimmed by 5 bases and J by 3 bases, 7 bases remained unmatched. The CDR3 bases are TGCAGCGTTCAGGCCGGGACTAGCGACTACGAGCAGTACTTC. It translates to CSVQAGTSDYEQYF.

The chain combines TRBV13 with TRBJ2-2; the D is unclear. CDR3 size: 16 residues. Looked up from germline, CDR1 is PRHDT and CDR2 is FYEKMQ (reference sequence). Trimming took 0 bases from V and 0 from J, leaving 8 bases between them. CDR3 amino acids: CASSLGPPANTGELFF. In nucleotides, the CDR3 is TGTGCCAGCAGCTTAGGCCCCCCCGCGAACACCGGGGAGCTGTTTTTT.

This chain connects TRBV5-1 to TRBJ1-2, with TRBD1 matching 12 bases. V shed 4 bases and J 3 bases; nucleotides not matched to a gene: 13. From germline, CDR1 is SGHRS and CDR2 YFSETQ. This CDR3 region has 18 residues. CDR3 in DNA: TGCGCCAGCAGCCTCGATCCGGGACAGGGGGCGCGTGACTATGGCTACACCTTC. As protein: CASSLDPGQGARDYGYTF. Looking up the rest from reference TRBV5-1 and TRBJ1-2 gives the full variable domain: KAGVTQTPRYLIKTRGQQVTLSCSPISGHRSVSWYQQTPGQGLQFLFEYFSETQRNKGNFPGRFSGRQFSNSRSEMNVSTLELGDSALYLCASSLDPGQGARDYGYTFGSGTRLTVV.

The chain joins TRBV20-1 to TRBJ1-2, with D unclear. The V and J ends lost 6 bases and 0 bases respectively, with 14 bases between them. Germline CDR1 and CDR2: DFQATT and SNEGSKA (reference sequence). The CDR3 is 14 residues long. CDR3 region: CSAPTRISNYGYTF. The CDR3 coding sequence is TGCAGTGCCCCGACACGAATCTCTAACTATGGCTACACCTTC.

The chain has TRBV10-3 and TRBJ1-2; 8 nucleotides match TRBD1. This CDR3 comprises 17 residues. The germline CDR1 and CDR2 sequences are ENHRY and SYGVKD. The V segment lost 7 bases and the J segment 1 base; nucleotides outside the gene matches: 14. CDR3: CAIKKDRGESHNYGYTF. CDR3 DNA: TGTGCCATCAAAAAAGACAGGGGCGAGTCGCATAACTATGGCTACACCTTC.

The chain is built from TRBV7-2 and TRBJ1-6; the match to TRBD1 covers 12 bases. The V and J ends lost 5 bases and 5 bases, in that order; junction bases with no gene match: 4. The length of the CDR3 is 16 residues. CDR1 is SGHTA and CDR2 is FQGNSA in the germline V gene. The CDR3 reads CASSPRDRGHNSPLHF. Written as DNA, the CDR3 is TGTGCCAGCAGCCCCCGGGACAGGGGGCATAATTCACCCCTCCACTTT.

There are many counts of this clonotype. The rearrangement links TRBV7-3 to TRBJ2-7; TRBD1 matches at 9 bases. The V gene's germline CDR1 is SGHTA and CDR2 FQGTGA. The V and J ends lost 5 bases and 6 bases, in that order; junction bases with no gene match: 5. This CDR3 is built from 13 residues. Here the CDR3 reads CASSRGQGSEQYF. For the CDR3, the DNA is TGTGCCAGCAGCCGAGGACAGGGGAGCGAGCAGTACTTC.

The J gene is TRBJ2-7, the V gene TRBV12-3 or TRBV12-4; D possibly corresponds to TRBD1 (8 bases). This CDR3 is built from 15 residues. V lost 5 bases to trimming and J lost 6 bases, with 20 bases between them. The CDR3 nucleotides are TGTGCCAGCAGTCCCTCCGGACAGGGCGGGGGCGAGCAGTACTTC. Translating gives CASSPSGQGGGEQYF.